This TCR beta chain was identified during a study of blood T cell repertoires in COVID-19. At the level of the study: COVID-19 samples collected from the United States, Italy and Spain covered acute and convalescent phases. In each case, the material was cDNA or gDNA derived from T cells, B-cell-depleted T cells, or PBMCs.

Generated by immunoSEQ multiplex PCR, the TCRdb table keeps only in-frame clones and is missing some. The table has hundreds of thousands of clones, under 90% seen once. This clone has a single count. V lost 3 bases to trimming and J lost 0 bases, with 9 bases between them. This CDR3 is built from 14 residues. The germline CDR1 and CDR2 sequences are KGHSH and LQKENI. J is TRBJ2-7 and V is TRBV18; a possible D gene is TRBD1 (5 bases). Input material: peripheral blood. The clonotype comes from a man between 60 and 75 years old who had recovered from COVID-19. Here the CDR3 DNA reads TGTGCCAGCTCACCGGACAAAATCTCCTACGAGCAGTACTTC. Translation: CASSPDKISYEQYF.